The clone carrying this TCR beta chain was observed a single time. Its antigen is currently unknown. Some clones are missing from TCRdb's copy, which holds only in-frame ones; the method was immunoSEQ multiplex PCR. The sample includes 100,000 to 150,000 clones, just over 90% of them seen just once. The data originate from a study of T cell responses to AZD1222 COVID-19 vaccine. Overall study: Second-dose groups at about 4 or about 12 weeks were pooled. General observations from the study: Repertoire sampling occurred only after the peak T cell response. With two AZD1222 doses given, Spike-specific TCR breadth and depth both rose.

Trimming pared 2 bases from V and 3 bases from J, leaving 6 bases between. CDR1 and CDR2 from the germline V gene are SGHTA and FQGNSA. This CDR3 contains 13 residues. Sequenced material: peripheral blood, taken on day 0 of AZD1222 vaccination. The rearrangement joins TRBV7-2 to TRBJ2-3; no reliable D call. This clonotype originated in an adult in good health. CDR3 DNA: TGTGCCAGCAGCTTAAGACGAACAGATACGCAGTATTTT. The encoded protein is CASSLRRTDTQYF.